A single sample is the source of the 10 T cell receptor beta chains below, sequenced in a study of shared clonotypes between healthy human individuals. TCRdb's copy holds only in-frame clones and misses some; the assay was immunoSEQ multiplex PCR. The repertoire consists of over a million clones, with 96% occurring once and the leading ten covering roughly 1.2%. The sequenced sample consisted of naive CD4+ T cells sorted from blood. Sample subset: CD45RA+ positively selected. All receptors derive from a man aged 25 to 40 in good health.

J is TRBJ1-3 and V is TRBV10-3; TRBD1 is a possible D gene (6 bases). The V and J ends lost 3 bases and 0 bases respectively, with 15 bases between them. There are 17 residues in the CDR3. CDR1 and CDR2 from the germline V gene are ENHRY and SYGVKD. The CDR3 nucleotides are TGTGCCATCAGTGACTTTCTGGGACAACTCTCTGGAAACACCATATATTTT. Translated, it gives CAISDFLGQLSGNTIYF.

This rearrangement joins TRBV28 to TRBJ2-5, with D possibly being TRBD2 (6 bases). V dropped 7 bases and J dropped 1 base, with 10 bases sitting between them. The germline V gene encodes CDR1 MDHEN and CDR2 SYDVKM. The CDR3 spans 13 residues. DNA of the CDR3: TGTGCCAGCACCGCGGGGTTCCAAGAGACCCAGTACTTC. This gives the protein CASTAGFQETQYF.

This clone was seen a single time. V usage is TRBV10-3 and J usage is TRBJ2-1; D possibly corresponds to TRBD2 (6 bases). From germline, CDR1 is ENHRY and CDR2 SYGVKD. The CDR3 totals 12 residues. The V and J ends lost 6 bases and 9 bases respectively, with 12 bases between them. The DNA of the CDR3 is TGTGCCATCAGGATCCAGGAGGGTGAGCAGTTCTTC. Residues: CAIRIQEGEQFF.

V and J are TRBV14 and TRBJ2-6, with D hard to call. Germline CDR1 SGHDN, CDR2 FVKESK. Trimming stripped 1 base from V and 0 bases from J, with 13 bases between. The CDR3 spans 18 residues. Written as DNA, the CDR3 is TGTGCCAGCAGCCAAGTAGGGCCAGATTCCTCTGGGGCCAACGTCCTGACTTTC. Translating it yields CASSQVGPDSSGANVLTF.

The rearrangement links TRBV6-5 to TRBJ2-7; 8 bases align to TRBD2. With 5 bases clipped from V and 2 bases from J, the junction kept 5 bases outside the gene matches. The CDR3 sequence is 14 residues long. The V gene's germline CDR1 is MNHEY and CDR2 SVGAGI. The CDR3 region is CASSLSGATYEQYF. The CDR3 coding sequence is TGTGCCAGCAGTCTTAGCGGGGCGACCTACGAGCAGTACTTC.

The chain joins TRBV28 to TRBJ1-4, with D unclear. The CDR3 totals 14 residues. Trimming took 7 bases from V and 3 from J, leaving 12 bases between them. The germline V gene encodes CDR1 MDHEN and CDR2 SYDVKM. CDR3 nucleotides: TGTGCCAGCACCAGAGGGTCAGCTAATGAAAAACTGTTTTTT. It translates to CASTRGSANEKLFF.

The V call is TRBV27, the J call TRBJ1-5; 7 bases are a match to TRBD1. CDR1 MNHEY and CDR2 SMNVEV come from the germline V gene (reference sequence). The CDR3 extends over 16 amino acids. V trimming: 6 bases; J trimming: 1 base; junction bases outside the gene matches: 9. CDR3 in amino acids: CASSQNRGVSNQPQHF. The CDR3 DNA reads TGTGCCAGCAGCCAAAACAGGGGCGTGAGCAATCAGCCCCAGCATTTT.

J is TRBJ2-2 and V is TRBV30; 9 nucleotides align to TRBD1. Germline CDR1 GTSNPN, CDR2 SVGIG (reference sequence). V trimming: 8 bases; J trimming: 7 bases; junction bases outside the gene matches: 2. The CDR3 totals 11 residues. The CDR3 nucleotides read TGTGCCAGACAGGGGGTCGGGGAGCTGTTTTTT. The encoded protein is CARQGVGELFF.

The J gene is TRBJ1-4, the V gene TRBV2; the D is unclear. The CDR3 contains 13 residues. V was trimmed by 3 bases and J by 4 bases, leaving 6 bases between them. Germline assignment: CDR1 SNHLY and CDR2 FYNNEI. The CDR3 DNA follows: TGTGCCAGCAGTGACGGTCATAATGAAAAACTGTTTTTT. Protein: CASSDGHNEKLFF.

The chain carries TRBV18 and TRBJ1-5; D might be TRBD1 (5 bases). The CDR3 covers 18 residues. The germline CDR1 and CDR2 sequences are KGHSH and LQKENI. V was trimmed by 3 bases and J by 0 bases, leaving 18 bases between them. CDR3 coding DNA: TGTGCCAGCTCACCGGATATCGGGACGGCAGTTAGCAATCAGCCCCAGCATTTT. This gives the protein CASSPDIGTAVSNQPQHF.